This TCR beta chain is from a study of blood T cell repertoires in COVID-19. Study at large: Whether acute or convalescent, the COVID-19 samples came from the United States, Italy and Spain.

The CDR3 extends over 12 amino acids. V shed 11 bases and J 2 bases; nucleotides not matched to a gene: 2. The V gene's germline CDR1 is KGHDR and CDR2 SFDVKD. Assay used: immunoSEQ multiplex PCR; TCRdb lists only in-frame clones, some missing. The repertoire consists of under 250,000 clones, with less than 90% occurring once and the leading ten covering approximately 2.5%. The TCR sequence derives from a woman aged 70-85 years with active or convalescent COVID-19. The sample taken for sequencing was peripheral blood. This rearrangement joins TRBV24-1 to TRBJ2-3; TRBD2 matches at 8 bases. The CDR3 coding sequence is TGTGCCAGTAGCGGGACCACAGATACGCAGTATTTT. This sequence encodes CASSGTTDTQYF.